The 24 T cell receptor beta chains reported below all come from one sample, sequenced in a study of regulatory T cells in long-lasting Graves disease. To make TCR beta libraries, researchers used iRepertoire HTBI primers and Arm-PCR of CDR3 regions. TCRdb re-derived calls from the multiplex PCR reads in MiXCR, one entry per CDR3 protein. The sample contains roughly 350,000 distinct CDR3 sequences, around 15% of which appear only once. Time point denoted: newly diagnosed GD, antithyroid drugs for less than 3 months. RNA extracted from PBMCs served as the sequencing template. This sample was shared with a second study, whose subject was T cells in Graves' hyperthyroidism and ophthalmopathy.

Sequenced here: peripheral blood mononuclear cells (PBMCs), sampled at new diagnosis, from a patient treated with antithyroid drugs. The source is a woman between 18 and 29 years old with Graves disease.

A few counts support this clonotype. This chain uses TRBV9 with TRBJ1-2; no firm D call. Germline CDR1 SGDLS, CDR2 YYNGEE. V was cut by 0 bases and J by 4 bases, with 7 bases left in between. The CDR3 length is 13 residues. The CDR3 region is CASSVDSVYGYTF. The CDR3 DNA follows: TGTGCCAGCAGCGTAGACAGCGTCTATGGCTACACCTTC.

This clonotype was detected once. Since the CDR3 does not end with the conserved phenylalanine or tryptophan, this likely comes from a read error. This chain joins TRBV5-1 and TRBJ1-1; D remains unclear. This CDR3 has 14 residues. Germline lookup yields CDR1 SGHRS and CDR2 YFSETQ. V lost 2 bases, J lost 2 bases, and 10 bases lay in between. The CDR3 is CASSFQTGNTEAFS. The DNA of the CDR3 is TGCGCCAGCAGCTTCCAGACGGGAAACACTGAAGCTTTCTCC.

The rearrangement joins TRBV2 to TRBJ1-3; 7 bases fit TRBD1. Germline CDR1 and CDR2: SNHLY and FYNNEI. Trimming at V came to 8 bases and at J to 1 base, leaving 11 bases not matched to a gene. The CDR3 totals 16 residues. The CDR3 DNA reads as TGTGCCAGCTCACCCCCGGACAGGCGGTCTGGAAACACCATATATTTT. It specifies CASSPPDRRSGNTIYF.

Note on this clonotype: A read error may be the cause here, since a much bigger clone is one base away. This chain uses TRBV5-1 with TRBJ1-1; no definite D call. The CDR3 contains 16 residues. Trimming took off 3 bases at V and 1 base at J, with 16 bases between the two ends. Germline V gives CDR1 SGHRS, CDR2 YFSETQ. CDR3 protein: CASSSLGRSRNTEAFF. The CDR3, as DNA: TGCGCCAGCAGCTCGCTGGGGAGGAGTAGGAACACTGAAGCTTTCTTT.

This clonotype was picked up many times. This chain uses TRBV3-1 with TRBJ1-1; maybe TRBD1 (5 bases). This CDR3 has 15 residues. CDR1 is LGHDT and CDR2 is YNNKEL in the germline V gene (reference sequence). The germline V and J ends were trimmed by 5 bases and 1 base, with 14 bases remaining between them. CDR3 sequence reads: CASSATGTTNTEAFF. The CDR3 bases are TGTGCCAGCAGCGCCACCGGGACGACGAACACTGAAGCTTTCTTT.

This chain uses TRBV20-1 with TRBJ2-3; TRBD1 might be the D (6 bases). The length of the CDR3 is 14 residues. V dropped 3 bases and J dropped 0 bases, with 10 bases sitting between them. CDR1 is DFQATT, CDR2 SNEGSKA, per germline (reference sequence). CDR3 region: CSARARGSTDTQYF. In DNA, the CDR3 is TGCAGTGCTAGGGCTAGGGGGAGCACAGATACGCAGTATTTT.

The J gene is TRBJ2-3, the V gene TRBV6-1; D gene ambiguous. V was clipped by 4 bases and J by 0 bases, with 5 bases between them. Germline CDR1 MNHNS, CDR2 SASEGT. The CDR3 runs 13 residues. CDR3 residues: CASSALSTDTQYF. In nucleotides, the CDR3 is TGTGCCAGCAGTGCATTAAGCACAGATACGCAGTATTTT.

With regard to this clonotype: This could be a read error, since a much larger clone is one nucleotide away. The chain uses TRBV5-5 and TRBJ2-1; D is possibly TRBD1 or TRBD2 (5 bases each). The end of the DNA fits TRBJ2-5 better, so the J call may be wrong. The CDR3 contains 14 residues. Germline lookup yields CDR1 SGHKS and CDR2 YYEKEE (reference sequence). CDR3 residues: CASSLARRGGTQYF. As DNA, the CDR3 is TGTGCCAGCAGCTTGGCAAGGCGTGGGGGGACCCAGTACTTC.

This clonotype was observed many times. The rearrangement links TRBV6-1 to TRBJ1-6; TRBD1 aligns across 8 bases. The CDR3 runs 15 residues. Germline-derived CDR1 and CDR2 are MNHNS and SASEGT. V lost 1 base to trimming and J lost 6 bases; unmatched junction nucleotides: 2. The CDR3 sequence: CASSEVTGGNSPLHF. The CDR3 region has the DNA TGTGCCAGCAGTGAAGTTACAGGGGGTAATTCACCCCTCCACTTT.

The chain is built from TRBV6-1 and TRBJ2-7; 13 bases line up with TRBD2. Germline values: CDR1 MNHNS, CDR2 SASEGT. CDR3 length equals 14 residues. V was clipped by 6 bases and J by 5 bases; unmatched bases: 4. CDR3 sequence reads: CASSTSGRADEQYF. The CDR3 region has the DNA TGTGCCAGCAGCACTAGCGGGAGGGCGGACGAGCAGTACTTC.

This clonotype was picked up one time. With a much larger clone just one base away, this may be a read error. This chain uses TRBV10-3 with TRBJ2-1, with TRBD2 as a possible D gene (6 bases). With the DNA end fitting TRBJ2-5 better, the J assignment may be wrong. Germline-derived CDR1 and CDR2 are ENHRY and SYGVKD. The CDR3 consists of 14 residues. CDR3 sequence reads: CAISGLGGRETQYF. For the CDR3, the DNA is TGTGCCATCAGTGGCCTTGGAGGGCGAGAGACCCAGTACTTC.

This clonotype was counted ten times or more. This chain connects TRBV30 to TRBJ2-2; D is perhaps TRBD1 (6 bases). This CDR3 spans 13 amino acids. V lost 2 bases and J 5 bases, leaving 9 bases between the germline ends. Germline CDR1 and CDR2: GTSNPN and SVGIG (reference sequence). CDR3 loop: CAWSRTETGELFF. For the CDR3, the DNA is TGTGCCTGGAGTCGGACAGAGACCGGGGAGCTGTTTTTT.

Ten or more counts support this clonotype. The V gene is TRBV6-1, the J gene TRBJ2-5; 7 bases align to TRBD2. Germline-derived CDR1 and CDR2 are MNHNS and SASEGT. This CDR3 comprises 14 residues. Trimming at V came to 4 bases and at J to 5 bases, leaving 7 bases not matched to a gene. The CDR3 region has the DNA TGTGCCAGCAGTGGGGGGGGTCTCAGGGAGACCCAGTACTTC. It encodes CASSGGGLRETQYF.

The rearrangement joins TRBV29-1 to TRBJ2-2, with D hard to call. Between the trimmed V and J ends, which lost 2 bases and 2 bases, there was a span of 6 bases. Germline CDR1 is SQVTM and CDR2 is ANQGSEA. The length of the CDR3 is 13 residues. CDR3 sequence: CSVERANTGELFF. CDR3 in DNA: TGCAGCGTTGAAAGGGCCAACACCGGGGAGCTGTTTTTT.

This clonotype was observed at least ten times. V gene TRBV11-2 combines with J gene TRBJ2-1; 8 bases match TRBD2. The CDR3 has 13 residues. The V gene's germline CDR1 is SGHAT and CDR2 FQNNGV. With 5 bases clipped from V and 4 bases from J, the junction kept 1 base outside the gene matches. The CDR3 region is CASSGTRYNEQFF. The CDR3, as DNA: TGTGCCAGCAGCGGGACTAGGTACAATGAGCAGTTCTTC.

The chain recombines TRBV7-2 with TRBJ1-3; D unresolved. This CDR3 is built from 15 residues. V was pared by 4 bases and J by 0 bases, with 10 bases between. The germline V gene has CDR1 SGHTA and CDR2 FQGNSA. CDR3 DNA sequence: TGTGCCAGCAGCTCTCCAGAGGGCTCTGGAAACACCATATATTTT. This sequence encodes CASSSPEGSGNTIYF.

There are a few counts of this clonotype. This chain joins TRBV10-1 and TRBJ2-2; possible D gene TRBD2, 7 bases. Germline V gene sequence: CDR1 WNHNN, CDR2 SYGVQD (reference sequence). V shed 5 bases and J shed 1 base, with 23 bases lying between them. This CDR3 contains 19 residues. The CDR3 DNA follows: TGCGCCAGCAGTTCGAGGGGGGGACGCGGGACTGGGAACACCGGGGAGCTGTTTTTT. Amino acid sequence: CASSSRGGRGTGNTGELFF.

This clonotype showed up many times. The V gene is TRBV5-1, the J gene TRBJ2-5, with 10 bases fitting TRBD2. The V gene end was trimmed by 3 bases and the J gene end by 13 bases; junction bases not matched to a gene: 12. Germline V CDR1 and CDR2: SGHRS, YFSETQ. The CDR3 has 14 residues. The DNA for the CDR3 is TGCGCCAGCAGCTCAGGACTAGCGGCAAAGGATCTGTACTTC. Protein product: CASSSGLAAKDLYF. Combining the CDR3 with reference TRBV5-1 and TRBJ2-5 gives the whole variable domain KAGVTQTPRYLIKTRGQQVTLSCSPISGHRSVSWYQQTPGQGLQFLFEYFSETQRNKGNFPGRFSGRQFSNSRSEMNVSTLELGDSALYLCASSSGLAAKDLYFGPGTRLLVL.

This clonotype has at least ten counts. The DNA for the CDR3 is TGTGCCAGCTCACCACGGGATCAGGGCCGCTATGGCTACACCTTC. Protein sequence: CASSPRDQGRYGYTF. The rearrangement links TRBV18 to TRBJ1-2; possible D gene TRBD1, 5 bases. This CDR3 spans 15 amino acids. Germline V gene lookup returns CDR1 KGHSH and CDR2 LQKENI. Trimming shortened V by 1 base and J by 4 bases, and 13 bases separated the two germline ends. The variable domain in full, completed from reference TRBV18 and TRBJ1-2, reads NAGVMQNPRHLVRRRGQEARLRCSPMKGHSHVYWYRQLPEEGLKFMVYLQKENIIDESGMPKERFSAEFPKEGPSILRIQQVVRGDSAAYFCASSPRDQGRYGYTFGSGTRLTVV.

The chain employs TRBV6-1 and TRBJ1-5; D is uncertain. The ends were cut back, 6 bases at V and 0 bases at J, with 6 bases in the middle. The CDR3 totals 13 residues. Germline loops: CDR1 MNHNS, CDR2 SASEGT. DNA of the CDR3: TGTGCCAGCAGCCGGATTAGCAATCAGCCCCAGCATTTT. It is translated as CASSRISNQPQHF.

This clonotype turned up a few times. The chain employs TRBV6-1 and TRBJ1-4; possibly TRBD1 for D (5 bases). Germline V lookup: CDR1 MNHNS, CDR2 SASEGT. Deletions cut 7 bases from V and 4 bases from J, with 16 bases between. This CDR3 has 15 residues. The DNA of the CDR3 is TGTGCCAGCAAATCACCGGGGGGGGTTAATGAAAAACTGTTTTTT. Its translation: CASKSPGGVNEKLFF.

This clonotype was recorded at least ten times. One end of the junction varies from germline; a read error may be responsible. V and J are TRBV7-3 and TRBJ2-1, with 8 bases identical to TRBD2. This CDR3 spans 15 amino acids. Germline V gene lookup returns CDR1 SGHTA and CDR2 FQGTGA. The CDR3, as DNA: TGTGCCAGCAGCCTAACCGGGGGGGCCCTGGATGAGCAGTTCTTC. This codes for CASSLTGGALDEQFF.

This chain links TRBV10-3 with TRBJ1-4; the D is unclear. Trimming left V 10 bases short and J 5 bases short, with 14 bases between. From germline, CDR1 is ENHRY and CDR2 SYGVKD. This CDR3 region has 13 residues. The CDR3: CASRTGTNEKLFF. The CDR3 DNA follows: TGTGCCAGCAGGACGGGAACAAATGAAAAACTGTTTTTT.

There are a few counts of this clonotype. The chain's CDR3 is CASSSGLTAEKLFF. As DNA, the CDR3 is TGTGCCAGCAGCTCCGGACTTACAGCTGAAAAACTGTTTTTT. The chain couples TRBV7-6 to TRBJ1-4; unclear D gene. There are 14 residues in the CDR3. Trimming took 4 bases from V and 7 from J, leaving 13 bases between them. Germline CDR1 reads SGHVS; CDR2 reads FNYEAQ.